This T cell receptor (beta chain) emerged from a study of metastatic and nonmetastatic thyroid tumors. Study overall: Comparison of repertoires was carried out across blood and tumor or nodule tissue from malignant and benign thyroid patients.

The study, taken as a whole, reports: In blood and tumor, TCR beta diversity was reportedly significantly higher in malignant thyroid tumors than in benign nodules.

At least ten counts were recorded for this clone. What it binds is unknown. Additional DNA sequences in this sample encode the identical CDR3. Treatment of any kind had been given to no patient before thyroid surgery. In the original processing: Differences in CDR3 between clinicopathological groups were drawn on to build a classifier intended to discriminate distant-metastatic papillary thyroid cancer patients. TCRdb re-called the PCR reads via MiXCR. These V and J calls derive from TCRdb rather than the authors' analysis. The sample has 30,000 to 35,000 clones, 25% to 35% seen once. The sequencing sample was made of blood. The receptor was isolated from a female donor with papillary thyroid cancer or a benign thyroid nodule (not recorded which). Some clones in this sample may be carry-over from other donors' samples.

CDR3 protein: CASSTKGERAPEAFF. CDR3 DNA: TGTGCCAGCTCAACCAAGGGGGAGCGAGCTCCAGAAGCTTTCTTT. The chain recombines TRBV18 with TRBJ1-1, with D tentatively TRBD1 (6 bases). Germline assignment: CDR1 KGHSH and CDR2 LQKENI. The ends were cut back, 5 bases at V and 8 bases at J, with 21 bases in the middle. This CDR3 region has 15 residues.